Below, 17 T cell receptor delta chains from the same sample are listed, as sequenced in a study of Vδ1+ human thymocytes. Points from the study as a whole: Thymic TRG and TRD repertoires appeared highly polyclonal.

RNA was extracted from the cells and then reverse transcribed. Multiplex PCR used pooled V-gene forward primers and a constant-region reverse primer to amplify CDR3s. TCRdb applied CATT to the multiplex PCR reads for clone calling. The repertoire holds some 55,000 delta-chain clones, with 15% to 20% as singletons. For these TCRs, the target antigens are not known. Sequenced sample: Vdelta1+ gamma-delta thymocytes from the thymus. Documented subset: FACS-sorted CD3+ TCRalphabeta- TCRVdelta1+ TCRVdelta2- thymocytes. The receptors here all came from a boy younger than two who had congenital heart surgery.

This rearrangement joins TRDV1 to TRDJ1; 13 positions match TRDD3. This CDR3 is built from 22 residues. From germline, CDR1 is TSWWSYY and CDR2 QGS. V was clipped by 2 bases and J by 2 bases; unmatched bases: 20. This CDR3 is CALGEKVPRSKLGDTPTDKLIF. CDR3 nucleotide sequence: TGTGCTCTTGGGGAAAAGGTCCCGCGGTCGAAACTGGGGGATACGCCAACCGATAAACTCATCTTT.

This chain links TRDV1 with TRDJ1; 11 bases map to TRDD3. The germline gives CDR1 TSWWSYY, CDR2 QGS. The CDR3 runs to 22 residues. With V trimmed by 3 bases and J by 0 bases, 21 bases remained unmatched. In DNA form, the CDR3 reads TGTGCTCTTGGGGATCAACTACCCTGTTTGGGGGATACGCCGGTGTACACCGATAAACTCATCTTT. Translation gives CALGDQLPCLGDTPVYTDKLIF.

In this sample, this clone turned up a few times. The rearrangement uses TRDV1 and TRDJ2, with TRDD3 matching over 7 bases. Germline V CDR1 and CDR2: TSWWSYY, QGS. CDR3 size: 21 residues. The junction had 16 bases not matched to a gene; V was cut back by 0 bases and J by 0 bases. Here the CDR3 DNA reads TGTGCTCTTGGGGAACTCCACCCTACGGGGGATTCCCTATCTTTGACAGCACAACTCTTCTTT. The encoded protein is CALGELHPTGDSLSLTAQLFF.

V is TRDV1 and J is TRDJ1; TRDD3 agrees at 10 bases. Germline assignment: CDR1 TSWWSYY and CDR2 QGS. The CDR3 covers 18 residues. J lost 1 base, V lost 2 bases, and 10 bases had no gene match. CDR3 sequence reads: CALGETVLGDPPTDKLIF. The DNA of the CDR3 is TGTGCTCTTGGGGAAACCGTACTGGGGGATCCCCCCACCGATAAACTCATCTTT.

J is TRDJ1 and V is TRDV1; 9 nucleotides line up with TRDD3. V lost 0 bases, J lost 0 bases, and 32 bases stayed unmatched. The CDR3 is 26 residues long. CDR1 TSWWSYY and CDR2 QGS come from the germline V gene. CDR3 in amino acids: CALGELDSSPYWGTQLVSGNTDKLIF. CDR3 sequence (DNA): TGTGCTCTTGGGGAACTAGATTCTTCTCCATACTGGGGGACTCAGCTCGTCAGTGGAAACACCGATAAACTCATCTTT.

This clone was observed a handful of times. V is TRDV1 and J is TRDJ1; D uncertain. This CDR3 is 14 amino acids long. V was clipped by 0 bases and J by 3 bases, with 8 bases between them. Germline values: CDR1 TSWWSYY, CDR2 QGS. The CDR3 DNA reads TGTGCTCTTGGGGAACTGCCCCCCCCCGATAAACTCATCTTT. Translation: CALGELPPPDKLIF.

In its sample, this clone was seen a few times. J is TRDJ1 and V is TRDV1, with 8 bases fitting TRDD3. In germline, CDR1 is TSWWSYY, CDR2 QGS. With V trimmed by 4 bases and J by 1 base, 8 bases remained unmatched. The CDR3 consists of 16 residues. The chain's CDR3 is CALGVYWGLPTDKLIF. The DNA for the CDR3 is TGTGCTCTTGGGGTTTACTGGGGGCTCCCCACCGATAAACTCATCTTT.

The chain recombines TRDV1 with TRDJ1; 12 bases are a match to TRDD3. With V trimmed by 2 bases and J by 1 base, 20 bases remained unmatched. Per germline, CDR1 TSWWSYY and CDR2 QGS. The length of the CDR3 is 22 residues. In DNA, the CDR3 is TGTGCTCTTGGGGAAGTGATTCCTTCCTGGGGGATACGAGCCCTGAGCACCGATAAACTCATCTTT. Protein product: CALGEVIPSWGIRALSTDKLIF.

This clone was observed a few times. The chain links TRDV1 to TRDJ1; TRDD3 agrees at 11 bases. V lost 0 bases to trimming and J lost 0 bases; unmatched junction nucleotides: 18. The CDR3 runs to 22 residues. CDR1 is TSWWSYY, CDR2 QGS, per germline. This chain's CDR3 is CALGELVSWGIPRSPYTDKLIF. In DNA form, the CDR3 reads TGTGCTCTTGGGGAACTAGTTTCCTGGGGGATACCTAGATCCCCGTACACCGATAAACTCATCTTT.

This clone has more than one count but fewer than ten. The chain carries TRDV1 and TRDJ1, with 9 bases fitting TRDD3. The CDR3 extends over 16 amino acids. V shed 2 bases and J 1 base; nucleotides not matched to a gene: 5. Germline V CDR1 and CDR2: TSWWSYY, QGS. CDR3 nucleotides: TGTGCTCTTGGGGAAAGGGGGATACTTCTCACCGATAAACTCATCTTT. It is translated as CALGERGILLTDKLIF.

The genes are TRDV1 and TRDJ1, with TRDD3 matching 11 bases. The CDR3 contains 18 residues. The germline V gene has CDR1 TSWWSYY and CDR2 QGS. V dropped 3 bases and J dropped 3; count of bases not matched to a gene: 12. CDR3 amino acids: CALGDFGLLGDRADKLIF. The CDR3 nucleotides are TGTGCTCTTGGGGACTTCGGGCTACTGGGGGATAGGGCCGATAAACTCATCTTT.

The rearrangement joins TRDV1 to TRDJ1; 7 nucleotides line up with TRDD2. With 4 bases clipped from V and 0 bases from J, the junction kept 26 bases outside the gene matches. The CDR3 runs to 22 residues. Germline V lookup: CDR1 TSWWSYY, CDR2 QGS. CDR3 in amino acids: CALGASFLRLRGVREYTDKLIF. The CDR3 DNA reads as TGTGCTCTTGGGGCGAGTTTCCTACGGTTGCGGGGGGTACGGGAGTACACCGATAAACTCATCTTT.

The chain recombines TRDV1 with TRDJ1; the D is unclear. The CDR3 runs 14 residues. The germline CDR1 and CDR2 sequences are TSWWSYY and QGS. V dropped 3 bases and J dropped 7 bases, with 15 bases sitting between them. The CDR3 region is CALGDKLRSGKLIF. CDR3 DNA: TGTGCTCTTGGGGACAAGCTTCGCTCCGGTAAACTCATCTTT.

This clone was seen only a few times. The rearrangement joins TRDV1 to TRDJ1; 7 nucleotides agree with TRDD2. The V segment lost 4 bases and the J segment 0 bases; nucleotides outside the gene matches: 23. CDR1 is TSWWSYY, CDR2 QGS, per germline. The CDR3 sequence is 21 residues long. The CDR3 reads CALGARGAFPSHSYYTDKLIF. The CDR3 DNA is TGTGCTCTTGGGGCCCGAGGCGCCTTCCCGAGCCATTCCTACTACACCGATAAACTCATCTTT.

The gene calls are TRDV1 and TRDJ1; 12 positions agree with TRDD3. Trimming removed 6 bases from V and 1 base from J; junction bases left unmatched: 24. Germline assignment: CDR1 TSWWSYY and CDR2 QGS. This CDR3 spans 22 amino acids. CDR3 protein: CALGGGKVDPYWGIHITDKLIF. Here the CDR3 DNA reads TGTGCTCTTGGAGGGGGTAAGGTGGATCCTTACTGGGGGATACATATCACCGATAAACTCATCTTT.

V is TRDV1 and J is TRDJ1, with TRDD3 matching 8 bases. The junction had 20 bases not matched to a gene; V was cut back by 5 bases and J by 0 bases. CDR1 TSWWSYY and CDR2 QGS come from the germline V gene. The CDR3 runs to 20 residues. DNA of the CDR3: TGTGCTCTTGGGTCCCCTCCTTTTACTGGGGGGGCCGAGTACACCGATAAACTCATCTTT. It encodes CALGSPPFTGGAEYTDKLIF.

The chain is built from TRDV1 and TRDJ1; 11 nucleotides agree with TRDD3. With V trimmed by 1 base and J by 6 bases, 19 bases remained unmatched. Germline V gene data show CDR1 as TSWWSYY and CDR2 as QGS. This CDR3 spans 20 amino acids. In DNA, the CDR3 is TGTGCTCTTGGGGAACGACCCTCCTTTCCTACGCTGGGGGATACCTATAAACTCATCTTT. Translation gives CALGERPSFPTLGDTYKLIF.